The clone carrying this TCR beta chain was detected many times. Its specificity is unknown. The data are from a study of regulatory T cells in long-lasting Graves disease. Deletions cut 2 bases from V and 5 bases from J, with 15 bases between. Germline V gene data show CDR1 as SGHAT and CDR2 as FQNNGV. There are 15 residues in the CDR3. Through Arm-PCR of CDR3 regions and iRepertoire HTBI primers, TCR beta libraries were built. Via MiXCR, TCRdb re-called the multiplex PCR reads, giving one row per CDR3 protein. The table includes under 450,000 distinct CDR3 sequences, about 23% detected once. The sample's time point: persistent/refractory GD, antithyroid drugs over 5 years with positive TRAb. The authors made the TCR library using RNA they extracted from PBMCs. Overall study results and limits: Graves' patients with persistent disease showed TCR diversity lower than patients newly diagnosed.

The chain employs TRBV11-2 and TRBJ2-5, with D perhaps TRBD1 (5 bases). The receptor comes from a middle-aged woman with Graves disease. The sample here was peripheral blood mononuclear cells (PBMCs), taken when the disease was refractory, from a patient treated with antithyroid drugs. CDR3 sequence reads: CASSLWGQGWETQYF. CDR3 bases: TGTGCCAGCAGCTTATGGGGCCAGGGATGGGAGACCCAGTACTTC.